The text below deals with one T cell receptor beta chain. Antigen specificity is unknown. The read halts 3 residues ahead of the CDR3 end, with the missing end drawn from the germline J gene. This sample is drawn from a study of T cell clonality in common variable immunodeficiency. General observations from the study: Fewer deletions and N-nucleotide insertions were reportedly seen in common variable immunodeficiency TCR beta sequences. CVID subjects showed higher TCRbeta clonality than healthy controls. Shared TCRbeta clones were fewer between CVID subjects than controls.

This table comes from immunoSEQ multiplex PCR, and its TCRdb copy is limited to in-frame clones, with some not included. The table lists around 45,000 clones, with no singletons. Donors gave about 5 to 8 ml heparinized peripheral whole blood. Germline assignment: CDR1 SGHVS and CDR2 FNYEAQ. The V end was cut by 5 bases, the J end by 0 bases, with 14 bases between. This CDR3 region has 16 residues. The material sequenced was peripheral blood mononuclear cells. V usage is TRBV7-6 and J usage is TRBJ2-1; D is perhaps TRBD2 (5 bases). The TCR was taken from a person aged 18 to 70 in good health. CDR3 DNA (partial): TGTGCCAGCAGCCCAGAGACGGGGAACTCCTACAATGAG. Its translation is CASSPETGNSYNE. The full CDR3 is CASSPETGNSYNEQFF.